The 15 T cell receptor beta chains given below trace back to one sample, sequenced in a study of T cell responses to AZD1222 COVID-19 vaccine. Measured with immunoSEQ multiplex PCR; TCRdb has only the in-frame clones, and not every one. Seen here are about 160,000 clones, about 88% observed once, and the top ten hold around 5.2%. Sequencing used peripheral blood, obtained on day 0 of AZD1222 vaccination. All receptors derive from an adult in good health.

The chain links TRBV29-1 to TRBJ2-1; D is possibly TRBD1 (6 bases). CDR3 length: 13 residues. The germline CDR1 and CDR2 sequences are SQVTM and ANQGSEA. V shed 2 bases and J shed 10 bases, with 15 bases lying between them. The CDR3 spells CSVESTGWKEQFF. CDR3 DNA sequence: TGCAGCGTTGAATCGACAGGCTGGAAGGAGCAGTTCTTC.

The chain links TRBV27 to TRBJ1-5; D unclear. The V end lost 3 bases, the J end lost 0 bases, and 9 bases lay between the germline ends. Germline-derived CDR1 and CDR2 are MNHEY and SMNVEV (reference sequence). The CDR3 length is 15 residues. DNA of the CDR3: TGTGCCAGCAGTTTGCTAGGTTTTAGCAATCAGCCCCAGCATTTT. This sequence encodes CASSLLGFSNQPQHF.

V usage is TRBV28 and J usage is TRBJ1-5; D remains ambiguous. The ends were cut back, 2 bases at V and 1 base at J, with 9 bases in the middle. The CDR3 has 15 amino acids. Germline lookup yields CDR1 MDHEN and CDR2 SYDVKM. The CDR3, as DNA: TGTGCCAGCAGTTTAATCGGGGAGAGCAATCAGCCCCAGCATTTT. Translation: CASSLIGESNQPQHF.

The V and J genes are TRBV10-3 and TRBJ2-5; D might be TRBD2 (6 bases). The germline V gene has CDR1 ENHRY and CDR2 SYGVKD. Trimming removed 2 bases at V and 5 bases at J, with 9 bases between. The CDR3 consists of 13 residues. The CDR3 is CAISERETETQYF. The CDR3 DNA follows: TGTGCCATCAGTGAGCGGGAGACGGAGACCCAGTACTTC.

The gene calls are TRBV19 and TRBJ2-1, with 9 positions matching TRBD2. CDR3 length equals 13 residues. V shed 3 bases and J 10 bases; nucleotides not matched to a gene: 4. Looked up from germline, CDR1 is LNHDA and CDR2 is SQIVND (reference sequence). Here the CDR3 DNA reads TGTGCCAGTAGTATTGAGGCGGGAGGGGAGCAGTTCTTC. It translates to CASSIEAGGEQFF.

The CDR3: CSVGGFDEQYF. For the CDR3, the DNA is TGCAGCGTTGGTGGGTTCGACGAGCAGTACTTC. The V gene is TRBV29-1, the J gene TRBJ2-7; unclear D gene. Trimming stripped 4 bases from V and 5 bases from J, with 9 bases between. CDR1 is SQVTM and CDR2 is ANQGSEA in the germline V gene. The CDR3 is 11 amino acids.

The gene calls are TRBV4-3 and TRBJ1-2, with TRBD1 matching 7 bases. This CDR3 comprises 15 residues. The germline V gene has CDR1 LGHNA and CDR2 YSLEER. V shed 4 bases, J shed 8 bases, and the junction held 13 bases outside the gene matches. Here the CDR3 reads CASSLRTGGEGGYTF. CDR3 in DNA: TGCGCCAGCAGCCTTAGGACAGGAGGGGAAGGAGGCTACACCTTC.

The CDR3 nucleotides are TGTGCCAGCAGCCAACTGGACAGCCTCTATGGCTACACCTTC. Translating gives CASSQLDSLYGYTF. J is TRBJ1-2 and V is TRBV6-2 or TRBV6-3; D is possibly TRBD1 (6 bases). The germline CDR1 and CDR2 sequences are MNHEY and SVGEGT. The CDR3 has 14 residues. The V and J ends lost 6 bases and 4 bases respectively, with 15 bases between them.

V is TRBV19 and J is TRBJ1-2; 10 positions agree with TRBD1. Germline V gene lookup returns CDR1 LNHDA and CDR2 SQIVND (reference sequence). The junction had 7 bases not matched to a gene; V was cut back by 6 bases and J by 6 bases. There are 14 residues in the CDR3. The CDR3 protein is CASRPTGGEDGYTF. For the CDR3, the DNA is TGTGCCAGTAGACCGACAGGGGGCGAGGATGGCTACACCTTC.

J is TRBJ2-2 and V is TRBV15; 10 bases fit TRBD2. V trimming: 5 bases; J trimming: 6 bases; junction bases outside the gene matches: 6. This CDR3 contains 15 residues. CDR1 and CDR2 from the germline V gene are LNHNV and YYDKDF (reference sequence). CDR3 DNA: TGTGCCACCAGCCCCCTAGCGGGAGAGGCCGGGGAGCTGTTTTTT. The encoded protein is CATSPLAGEAGELFF.

The rearrangement uses TRBV4-3 and TRBJ1-3, with D hard to call. The CDR3 covers 15 residues. Germline V gene lookup returns CDR1 LGHNA and CDR2 YSLEER. Trimming removed 0 bases from V and 2 bases from J, with 8 bases in between. As DNA, the CDR3 is TGCGCCAGCAGCCAAGAACGCGTCACTGGAAACACCATATATTTT. This translates into CASSQERVTGNTIYF.

This chain joins TRBV9 and TRBJ2-5; a possible D gene is TRBD2 (6 bases). This CDR3 has 14 residues. The ends were cut back, 3 bases at V and 2 bases at J, with 11 bases in the middle. Germline V gene sequence: CDR1 SGDLS, CDR2 YYNGEE. CDR3 sequence reads: CASSGRDSQETQYF. The CDR3 DNA is TGTGCCAGCAGCGGCCGGGACTCACAAGAGACCCAGTACTTC.

The V and J genes are TRBV6-1 and TRBJ1-1; the D gene is possibly TRBD1 (5 bases). This CDR3 contains 15 residues. Trimming removed 0 bases at V and 5 bases at J, with 13 bases between. Germline CDR1 reads MNHNS; CDR2 reads SASEGT. The CDR3 is CASSEATWGGTEAFF. Here the CDR3 DNA reads TGTGCCAGCAGTGAAGCGACGTGGGGGGGGACTGAAGCTTTCTTT.

This chain uses TRBV3-1 (or the pseudogene TRBV3-2) with TRBJ1-1, with D perhaps TRBD1 (5 bases). The germline V gene encodes CDR1 LGHDT and CDR2 YNNKEL (reference sequence). Trimming left V 1 base short and J 6 bases short, with 15 bases between. CDR3 length: 15 residues. The CDR3 region is CASSQGAGKESEAFF. The DNA for the CDR3 is TGTGCCAGCAGCCAAGGGGCAGGGAAGGAGTCTGAAGCTTTCTTT.

This clone appeared a single time. The chain has TRBV27 and TRBJ2-5; 10 bases map to TRBD1. The ends lost 4 bases at V and 3 bases at J; junction bases unmatched: 8. This CDR3 contains 16 residues. Germline assignment: CDR1 MNHEY and CDR2 SMNVEV (reference sequence). The CDR3 DNA reads as TGTGCCAGCAGTTCCTCCGGGACAGGGGTCGAAGAGACCCAGTACTTC. Translating gives CASSSSGTGVEETQYF.